This T cell receptor (beta chain) was captured in a study of T cell responses to AZD1222 COVID-19 vaccine. The germline V gene encodes CDR1 MNHNS and CDR2 SASEGT. Trimming took off 2 bases at V and 5 bases at J, with 13 bases between the two ends. CDR3 length: 15 amino acids. Measured with immunoSEQ multiplex PCR; TCRdb has only the in-frame clones, and not every one. Of roughly 150,000 clones detected, less than 95% appear once; the ten largest clones hold about 5.9%. The chain joins TRBV6-1 to TRBJ2-1; D is perhaps TRBD2 (6 bases). This clonotype originated in an adult who received the AZD1222 COVID-19 vaccine. The input for sequencing was peripheral blood, taken 28 days after the second AZD1222 dose. CDR3 loop: CASSEWPGVNNEQFF. The CDR3 bases are TGTGCCAGCAGTGAATGGCCGGGGGTCAACAATGAGCAGTTCTTC.